This TCR beta chain stems from a study of T cell changes during pregnancy in multiple sclerosis. Germline loops: CDR1 SGHTA, CDR2 FQGTGA. The CDR3 totals 14 residues. Trimming removed 5 bases from V and 7 bases from J; junction bases left unmatched: 8. The protocol was immunoSEQ multiplex PCR, while the TCRdb copy is restricted to in-frame clones and leaves out a portion. The table lists 70,000 to 100,000 clones, 85% to 95% of them singletons. This chain joins TRBV7-3 and TRBJ2-1; 7 bases fit TRBD1. This sequence was found in a female donor with multiple sclerosis, enrolled in a pregnancy study. The starting material was peripheral blood, obtained in the first trimester of pregnancy. In nucleotides, the CDR3 is TGTGCCAGCAGCCGCGACAGGGTTGGAAATGAGCAGTTCTTC. Translation: CASSRDRVGNEQFF.